These 32 T cell receptor beta chains came from one sample sequenced in a study of T cell responses to AZD1222 COVID-19 vaccine. Only in-frame clones appear in the TCRdb table, and some are missing; sequencing was by immunoSEQ multiplex PCR. The sample has 69,000 or so clones; 70% to 90% are singletons. Sequencing used peripheral blood, obtained 28 days after the second AZD1222 dose. These receptors were obtained from an adult who received the AZD1222 COVID-19 vaccine.

The V and J genes are TRBV5-4 and TRBJ2-1; 11 nucleotides match TRBD2. Losses at the gene ends were 4 bases for V and 3 bases for J; bases not matched to a gene: 3. This CDR3 comprises 15 residues. Germline CDR1 is SGHNT and CDR2 is YYREEE (reference sequence). In DNA form, the CDR3 reads TGTGCCAGCAGCACCGGGACTAGCGGCTACAATGAGCAGTTCTTC. Protein sequence: CASSTGTSGYNEQFF.

The chain links TRBV10-3 to TRBJ1-4, with D unresolved. V was cut by 0 bases and J by 8 bases, with 7 bases left in between. Germline CDR1 reads ENHRY; CDR2 reads SYGVKD. The CDR3 length is 13 residues. The CDR3 region has the DNA TGTGCCATCAGTGAGTCGGCAGCCGAAAAACTGTTTTTT. Amino acids: CAISESAAEKLFF.

This clone was counted only a few times. The chain employs TRBV7-3 and TRBJ2-3, with D perhaps TRBD2 (6 bases). The CDR3 runs to 13 residues. Trimming removed 4 bases from V and 10 bases from J, with 15 bases in between. Germline CDR1 and CDR2: SGHTA and FQGTGA. Here the CDR3 DNA reads TGTGCCAGCAGCTCCAGGACTATCGGGCCGCAGTATTTT. This encodes CASSSRTIGPQYF.

The chain combines TRBV18 with TRBJ2-7; TRBD2 matches at 13 bases. Germline CDR1 is KGHSH and CDR2 is LQKENI. The CDR3 consists of 16 residues. With 3 bases clipped from V and 5 bases from J, the junction kept 7 bases outside the gene matches. The CDR3 region is CASSPSGLAGVHEQYF. The CDR3 region has the DNA TGTGCCAGCTCACCCTCTGGACTAGCGGGAGTTCACGAGCAGTACTTC.

This clone occurred once. The rearrangement joins TRBV5-5 to TRBJ1-4; D might be TRBD1 (5 bases). V lost 5 bases and J lost 4, with 9 bases in between. The CDR3 covers 13 residues. Germline V CDR1 and CDR2: SGHKS, YYEKEE (reference sequence). The CDR3 DNA is TGTGCCAGCAGGCAGGGCTTTAATGAAAAACTGTTTTTT. This translates into CASRQGFNEKLFF.

The J gene is TRBJ2-1, the V gene TRBV6-1; D gene unclear. The CDR3 loop spans 14 amino acids. V was pared by 1 base and J by 6 bases, with 10 bases between. Germline CDR1 reads MNHNS; CDR2 reads SASEGT. CDR3 sequence: CASSEGGVLNEQFF. CDR3 nucleotides: TGTGCCAGCAGTGAAGGTGGGGTTCTCAATGAGCAGTTCTTC.

The V and J genes are TRBV5-1 and TRBJ2-1; TRBD1 agrees at 8 bases. V shed 0 bases and J 7 bases; nucleotides not matched to a gene: 9. The CDR3 sequence is 16 residues long. Germline CDR1 and CDR2: SGHRS and YFSETQ. The CDR3 region has the DNA TGCGCCAGCAGCTTGGCCCAGGGGGCTCGGGGTAATGAGCAGTTCTTC. It is translated as CASSLAQGARGNEQFF. Full variable domain (outside the CDR3, taken from reference TRBV5-1 and TRBJ2-1): KAGVTQTPRYLIKTRGQQVTLSCSPISGHRSVSWYQQTPGQGLQFLFEYFSETQRNKGNFPGRFSGRQFSNSRSEMNVSTLELGDSALYLCASSLAQGARGNEQFFGPGTRLTVL.

The chain joins TRBV6-1 to TRBJ2-1, with 8 bases matching TRBD1. Losses at the gene ends were 2 bases for V and 11 bases for J; bases not matched to a gene: 5. This CDR3 spans 13 amino acids. Germline values: CDR1 MNHNS, CDR2 SASEGT. The CDR3: CASSEIGTGKQFF. The CDR3 coding sequence is TGTGCCAGCAGTGAAATCGGGACAGGAAAGCAGTTCTTC.

This chain links TRBV13 with TRBJ1-3; D perhaps matches TRBD1 (5 bases). The germline V gene encodes CDR1 PRHDT and CDR2 FYEKMQ (reference sequence). V lost 5 bases, J lost 0 bases, and 11 bases lay in between. The CDR3 has 15 amino acids. The CDR3 region is CASSRGGFSGNTIYF. The CDR3 DNA reads TGTGCCAGCAGCCGCGGGGGATTCTCTGGAAACACCATATATTTT.

The chain is built from TRBV27 and TRBJ1-5; TRBD1 aligns across 8 bases. The germline V gene has CDR1 MNHEY and CDR2 SMNVEV (reference sequence). The CDR3 is made up of 14 amino acids. V lost 5 bases and J lost 6; bases outside the gene matches: 6. The DNA of the CDR3 is TGTGCCAGCAGTGATGGACAGGGAAGTCAGCCCCAGCATTTT. It encodes CASSDGQGSQPQHF.

This clone appeared a single time. The rearrangement links TRBV29-1 to TRBJ1-1; D perhaps matches TRBD1 (5 bases). Germline loops: CDR1 SQVTM, CDR2 ANQGSEA. The CDR3 loop spans 13 amino acids. With 6 bases removed from V and 3 bases from J, the gap between germline ends came to 14 bases. The CDR3 nucleotides read TGCAGCGTGACAGTAATAGAGGACACTGAAGCTTTCTTT. Translated: CSVTVIEDTEAFF.

The J gene is TRBJ2-1, the V gene TRBV18; D assignment may be TRBD1 or TRBD2 (5 bases each). V lost 4 bases and J 5 bases, leaving 18 bases between the germline ends. Germline V CDR1 and CDR2: KGHSH, LQKENI. This CDR3 comprises 16 residues. In nucleotides, the CDR3 is TGTGCCAGCTCACATCCGGGGCAGGCTGCCCACAATGAGCAGTTCTTC. This gives the protein CASSHPGQAAHNEQFF.

The V call is TRBV11-2, the J call TRBJ1-1; TRBD1 aligns across 7 bases. The trim removed 5 bases at V and 0 bases at J, leaving 3 bases unmatched. Germline CDR1 reads SGHAT; CDR2 reads FQNNGV. The CDR3 runs to 14 residues. DNA for the CDR3: TGTGCCAGCAGCCTGGACAGGATGAACACTGAAGCTTTCTTT. Its translation is CASSLDRMNTEAFF.

This chain uses TRBV6-5 with TRBJ2-1, with D perhaps matching TRBD1 or TRBD2 (5 bases each). Deletions cut 4 bases from V and 7 bases from J, with 8 bases between. Germline-derived CDR1 and CDR2 are MNHEY and SVGAGI. This CDR3 has 12 residues. The CDR3 nucleotides read TGTGCCAGCAGTTGGGACCAAAATGAGCAGTTCTTC. It codes for CASSWDQNEQFF.

The chain is built from TRBV6-2 or TRBV6-3 and TRBJ2-7, with unresolved D. CDR1 and CDR2 (germline): MNHEY, SVGEGT. Trimming removed 2 bases at V and 6 bases at J, with 8 bases between. The CDR3 has 12 amino acids. CDR3: CASSYKGGEQYF. The CDR3 DNA reads TGTGCCAGCAGTTACAAGGGTGGCGAGCAGTACTTC.

This clone was seen more than once but under ten times. The CDR3 region is CASSLVGTATNEKLFF. CDR3 in DNA: TGTGCCAGCAGCTTGGTTGGGACAGCTACTAATGAAAAACTGTTTTTT. The rearrangement links TRBV5-6 to TRBJ1-4; 7 bases agree with TRBD1. The germline V gene encodes CDR1 SGHDT and CDR2 YYEEEE. The CDR3 extends over 16 amino acids. V lost 0 bases to trimming and J lost 2 bases; unmatched junction nucleotides: 4.

The rearrangement links TRBV5-1 to TRBJ1-1; the D gene is possibly TRBD1 (6 bases). This CDR3 is built from 17 residues. Trimming removed 6 bases from V and 0 bases from J, with 21 bases in between. CDR1 and CDR2 (germline): SGHRS, YFSETQ. The chain's CDR3 is CASKMNQGSFMNTEAFF. DNA for the CDR3: TGCGCCAGCAAAATGAACCAGGGGTCCTTCATGAACACTGAAGCTTTCTTT.

The chain is built from TRBV11-1 and TRBJ1-5; TRBD1 is a possible D gene (6 bases). The length of the CDR3 is 14 residues. The V end was cut by 3 bases, the J end by 3 bases, with 9 bases between. From germline, CDR1 is SGHAT and CDR2 FQDESV (reference sequence). This CDR3 reads CASSLGQHNQPQHF. For the CDR3, the DNA is TGTGCCAGCAGCTTGGGACAACACAATCAGCCCCAGCATTTT.

J is TRBJ1-5 and V is TRBV5-8; D remains unclear. The CDR3 is 12 amino acids. Germline values: CDR1 SGHTS, CDR2 YDEGEE. V dropped 4 bases and J dropped 7 bases, with 9 bases sitting between them. In nucleotides, the CDR3 is TGTGCCAGCAGCCCCCTGGGGCAGCCCCAGCATTTT. Translating gives CASSPLGQPQHF.

The rearrangement links TRBV2 to TRBJ2-1; 7 bases line up with TRBD2. Germline V lookup: CDR1 SNHLY, CDR2 FYNNEI. The V gene end was trimmed by 6 bases and the J gene end by 4 bases; junction bases not matched to a gene: 12. This CDR3 region has 16 residues. The CDR3 here is CASSPFGSGSYNEQFF. The CDR3 DNA reads as TGTGCCAGCAGCCCGTTTGGTAGCGGGTCTTACAATGAGCAGTTCTTC.

The V gene is TRBV9, the J gene TRBJ2-3; D tentatively fits TRBD1 or TRBD2 (5 bases each). Germline V lookup: CDR1 SGDLS, CDR2 YYNGEE. This CDR3 has 16 residues. The ends were cut back, 3 bases at V and 0 bases at J, with 14 bases in the middle. Here the CDR3 reads CASSEGTSASTDTQYF. The DNA for the CDR3 is TGTGCCAGCAGCGAAGGGACCTCGGCTAGCACAGATACGCAGTATTTT.

This sequence joins TRBV27 and TRBJ2-1, with 12 bases identical to TRBD2. V dropped 5 bases and J dropped 7; count of bases not matched to a gene: 12. CDR3 length equals 17 residues. Germline V CDR1 and CDR2: MNHEY, SMNVEV (reference sequence). CDR3 nucleotides: TGTGCCAGCAGTCCACCGACTAGCGGGAGTTTGGAGAATGAGCAGTTCTTC. It is translated as CASSPPTSGSLENEQFF.

The genes are TRBV28 and TRBJ1-5; D ambiguous. V lost 2 bases to trimming and J lost 7 bases, with 6 bases between them. CDR1 is MDHEN and CDR2 is SYDVKM in the germline V gene. The CDR3 extends over 12 amino acids. In nucleotides, the CDR3 is TGTGCCAGCAGTTTAGGGGAGCAGCCCCAGCATTTT. Translation gives CASSLGEQPQHF.

This clone occurred once. The J gene is TRBJ2-1, the V gene TRBV7-3; D might be TRBD2 (7 bases). CDR3 length: 15 amino acids. The germline gives CDR1 SGHTA, CDR2 FQGTGA. V was trimmed by 2 bases and J by 4 bases, leaving 12 bases between them. The CDR3: CASSLRGGQYNEQFF. Written as DNA, the CDR3 is TGTGCCAGCAGCTTACGCGGGGGCCAATACAATGAGCAGTTCTTC.

V usage is TRBV30 and J usage is TRBJ2-1; 8 bases map to TRBD2. Germline CDR1 is GTSNPN and CDR2 is SVGIG (reference sequence). The junction had 4 bases not matched to a gene; V was cut back by 5 bases and J by 4 bases. This CDR3 region has 13 residues. The CDR3, as DNA: TGTGCCTGGGGGGCGGGGGGTTACAATGAGCAGTTCTTC. This gives the protein CAWGAGGYNEQFF.

The chain is built from TRBV5-4 and TRBJ2-1; 8 nucleotides line up with TRBD2. Losses at the gene ends were 1 base for V and 0 bases for J; bases not matched to a gene: 3. CDR1 SGHNT and CDR2 YYREEE come from the germline V gene (reference sequence). This CDR3 is 16 amino acids long. CDR3 DNA sequence: TGTGCCAGCAGCTTGAGTGCGGGGGGCTCCTACAATGAGCAGTTCTTC. This encodes CASSLSAGGSYNEQFF.

This clone was seen just once. The chain recombines TRBV9 with TRBJ2-6, with D maybe TRBD1 (6 bases). V dropped 0 bases and J dropped 1 base, with 8 bases sitting between them. Germline-derived CDR1 and CDR2 are SGDLS and YYNGEE. There are 16 residues in the CDR3. The CDR3 loop reads CASSVVQGSGANVLTF. The DNA of the CDR3 is TGTGCCAGCAGCGTAGTGCAGGGGTCTGGGGCCAACGTCCTGACTTTC.

The J gene is TRBJ1-1, the V gene TRBV3-1 (or the pseudogene TRBV3-2); D may be TRBD1 (5 bases). Trimming pared 3 bases from V and 4 bases from J, leaving 27 bases between. CDR3 length: 19 residues. Germline V gives CDR1 LGHDT, CDR2 YNNKEL (reference sequence). The CDR3 region is CASSQLAWGGSLIGTEAFF. The CDR3 nucleotides are TGTGCCAGCAGCCAGTTGGCCTGGGGGGGGAGCCTCATCGGCACTGAAGCTTTCTTT.

CDR3: CSVEDQEAGDLISGANVLTF. Here the CDR3 DNA reads TGCAGCGTTGAAGATCAAGAGGCAGGGGATTTGATCTCTGGGGCCAACGTCCTGACTTTC. The rearrangement links TRBV29-1 to TRBJ2-6; D perhaps matches TRBD1 (6 bases). The CDR3 runs 20 residues. Germline lookup yields CDR1 SQVTM and CDR2 ANQGSEA. Between the trimmed V and J ends, which lost 0 bases and 0 bases, there was a span of 21 bases.

This sequence joins TRBV5-1 and TRBJ2-6; 11 bases align to TRBD2. Germline V lookup: CDR1 SGHRS, CDR2 YFSETQ. The CDR3 extends over 18 amino acids. The trim removed 1 base at V and 0 bases at J, leaving 3 bases unmatched. In DNA, the CDR3 is TGCGCCAGCAGCTTGCTCGGGACTAGCGGCTCTGGGGCCAACGTCCTGACTTTC. This sequence encodes CASSLLGTSGSGANVLTF.

The chain couples TRBV5-1 to TRBJ2-7; no reliable D call. This CDR3 comprises 12 residues. The V and J ends lost 5 bases and 5 bases respectively, with 11 bases between them. CDR1 and CDR2 from the germline V gene are SGHRS and YFSETQ. CDR3 in amino acids: CASSPDTNEQYF. For the CDR3, the DNA is TGCGCCAGCAGTCCAGACACAAACGAGCAGTACTTC.

V gene TRBV7-9 combines with J gene TRBJ1-3; no clear D gene. Trimming pared 1 base from V and 0 bases from J, leaving 10 bases between. Germline V gene data show CDR1 as SEHNR and CDR2 as FQNEAQ (reference sequence). The CDR3 length is 16 residues. The CDR3 nucleotides read TGTGCCAGCAGCTTAGTCCGAGGATCCTCTGGAAACACCATATATTTT. Residues: CASSLVRGSSGNTIYF.